This is a list of T cell receptor beta chains from one sample in a study of post-analysis software for immune sequencing data. One entry per CDR3 protein results from TCRdb running MiXCR on the PCR reads. The sample consists of about 500,000 distinct CDR3 sequences, roughly 45% of them appearing once. Sequencing was carried out using blood. Source of these receptors: a girl aged 5-17 years with multiple sclerosis. CDR3s include the opening cysteine and the closing phenylalanine or tryptophan. D genes are given only for firm matches. Size is stated for part of the rows, as once, few or many counts, or as a class when the clone is expanded.

cdr3_nt cdr3_aa d_call v_call clone_size j_call
TGCAGTGCTCCTAACCCGTTACTAGCGGGCACAGATACGCAGTATTTT CSAPNPLLAGTDTQYF TRBD2 TRBV20-1 NA TRBJ2-3
TGTGCCAGCAGTTTAATCGGGACAGGTACCTACGAGCAGTACTTC CASSLIGTGTYEQYF TRBD1 TRBV28 NA TRBJ2-7
TGTGCCAGCAGCCCGGTGGGTCTAGCGGGATCCGAGCAGTACTTC CASSPVGLAGSEQYF TRBD2 TRBV7-9 NA TRBJ2-7
TGTGCCAGCAGCTTAAGCCGGGACAGGGGGCCCTACGAGCAGTACTTC CASSLSRDRGPYEQYF TRBD1 TRBV7-9 NA TRBJ2-7
TGTGCCAGCAGCGAACCCTCGGGACAGGTATTCTATGGCTACACCTTC CASSEPSGQVFYGYTF TRBD1 TRBV11-2 NA TRBJ1-2
TGTGCCACCAGTGACTCACCTCTCGGAAACCCCTACAATGAGCAGTTCTTC CATSDSPLGNPYNEQFF NA TRBV24-1 few TRBJ2-1
TGCAGCGTGCAGGGACGGCTGAACACTGAAGCTTTCTTT CSVQGRLNTEAFF NA TRBV29-1 few TRBJ1-1
TGCAGTGCTAGAGATTTCGGACAGGGGGTAGAGACCCAGTACTTC CSARDFGQGVETQYF TRBD1 TRBV20-1 few TRBJ2-5
TGTGCCAGCAAAGGGACAATTAACACTGAAGCTTTCTTT CASKGTINTEAFF NA TRBV6-5 NA TRBJ1-1
TGTGCCAGCAGCTTAGAGTCTAGCGGGAGGAAGACAGATACGCAGTATTTT CASSLESSGRKTDTQYF TRBD2 TRBV13 NA TRBJ2-3
TGTGCCAGCAGCGTAGCCTCGGACAGGGTTGACTACGAGCAGTACTTC CASSVASDRVDYEQYF TRBD1 TRBV9 NA TRBJ2-7
TGTGCCAGCAGCGTGGATCCCAGACAGGGGATCTCCTACAATGAGCAGTACTTC CASSVDPRQGISYNEQYF TRBD1 TRBV9 NA TRBJ2-7
TGTGCCAGCAGTTACTCTTCTGTAGAGCAGTACTTC CASSYSSVEQYF NA TRBV6-2/TRBV6-3 few TRBJ2-4
TGCGCCAGCAGCTTGGACGGGACAGGGTATAGCACAGATACGCAGTATTTT CASSLDGTGYSTDTQYF TRBD1 TRBV7-9 NA TRBJ2-3
TGTGCCAGCAGTTTAGTGCGGACAGGCAGGGGGACCTACGAGCAGTACTTC CASSLVRTGRGTYEQYF TRBD1 TRBV12-3/TRBV12-4 NA TRBJ2-7
TGTGCCAGCAGTTTAATCGAACAGGGGTACGAGCAGTACTTC CASSLIEQGYEQYF TRBD1 TRBV28 NA TRBJ2-7
TGTGCCAGCAGTTTATGGGACACCGGGGAGCTGTTTTTT CASSLWDTGELFF NA TRBV12-3/TRBV12-4 few TRBJ2-2
TGCGCCAGCAGCTCGCCCGGGGAGCAGTTCTTC CASSSPGEQFF NA TRBV5-1 NA TRBJ2-1
TGTGCCAGCAGAACCGGACAGAGGCTCGAGCAGTACTTC CASRTGQRLEQYF NA TRBV28 NA TRBJ2-7
TGTGCCAGCAGCCAAGTTCGGACAGGGAGCCTAAACGAGCAGTACTTC CASSQVRTGSLNEQYF TRBD1 TRBV3-1 few TRBJ2-7
TGCAGCGTTGAAGGGACTAGCGGGAGGACATCCTACAATGAGCAGTTCTTC CSVEGTSGRTSYNEQFF TRBD2 TRBV29-1 NA TRBJ2-1
TGTGCCAGCAGCCCCCGAGCGACTAACACTGAAGCTTTCTTT CASSPRATNTEAFF NA TRBV7-2 NA TRBJ1-1
TGTACCATCTGCGCCGCAGGGACTAGGGCGTACTATGGCTACACCTTC CTICAAGTRAYYGYTF NA TRBV10-3 NA TRBJ1-2
TGCAGTGCTAAGGGGGGGGACAGTTACAATGAGCAGTTCTTC CSAKGGDSYNEQFF NA TRBV20-1 NA TRBJ2-1
TGTGCCACAGGGCACAGGGGACCCTACAATGAGCAGTTCTTC CATGHRGPYNEQFF TRBD1 TRBV2 once TRBJ2-1
TGTGCCACCAGTGCCCGGTCAGCGGGGACATACTACAATGAGCAGTTCTTC CATSARSAGTYYNEQFF NA TRBV24-1 NA TRBJ2-1
TGCAGTGCTAGTGTTAGCGGGATATCCTACAATGAGCAGTTCTTC CSASVSGISYNEQFF TRBD2 TRBV20-1 few TRBJ2-1
TGTGCCACCAGCAGTTTCCCCTACAATGAGCAGTTCTTC CATSSFPYNEQFF NA TRBV15 NA TRBJ2-1
TGTGCCAGCGGGGGAGTGAGCTCCTACAATGAGCAGTTCTTC CASGGVSSYNEQFF NA TRBV6-1 few TRBJ2-1
TGCAGCGTTGAAGCTACTAGCGGGTACGAGCAGTACTTC CSVEATSGYEQYF TRBD2 TRBV29-1 NA TRBJ2-7
TGTGCCATCAGTGAGGACAGTACTTACGAGCAGTACTTC CAISEDSTYEQYF NA TRBV10-3 NA TRBJ2-7
TGTGCCGGCACCGAAGGGGAAGAGGGGGGAGCCCCTCATTACAATGAGCAGTTCTTC CAGTEGEEGGAPHYNEQFF NA TRBV2 NA TRBJ2-1
TGTGCCAGCAGCTTAGCTCTCAGGGGGGTTCAGCCCCAGCATTTT CASSLALRGVQPQHF TRBD1 TRBV7-2 few TRBJ1-5